Listed below are T cell receptor beta chains from one sample, sequenced in a study of Ad26.COV2.S vaccination and SARS-CoV-2 variants. Profiling relied on immunoSEQ multiplex PCR, and the TCRdb table lists in-frame clones only, not all of them. The sample consists of roughly 240,000 clones, 88% of them appearing once. The material sequenced was peripheral blood, taken in a trial of Ad26.COV2.S vaccine versus placebo. The receptors originated from a person between 18 and 65 years old who received the Ad26.COV2.S COVID-19 vaccine or a placebo. Both conserved end residues are part of each CDR3. D genes are given only for firm matches. Expanded clones are given a class, and other clones once, few, many or no size at all.

j_call clone_size d_call v_call cdr3_nt cdr3_aa
TRBJ1-2 NA NA TRBV5-1 TGCGCCAGCAGCTTGGAGAGGGGGGATCTCAGTAGCGGCTACACCTTC CASSLERGDLSSGYTF
TRBJ2-5 few NA TRBV20-1 TGCAGTGCTAGGTCCGGGGAGACCCAGTACTTC CSARSGETQYF
TRBJ2-2 NA NA TRBV9 TGTGCCAGCAGCGGGGGCTCTTACACCGGGGAGCTGTTTTTT CASSGGSYTGELFF
TRBJ2-6 NA NA TRBV5-4 TGTGCCACCCGGGCTGGGGCCAACGTCCTGACTTTC CATRAGANVLTF
TRBJ1-2 NA TRBD1 TRBV11-2 TGTGCCAGCAGCCTCTGGACAGGGACTAGCGGGGGCTACACCTTC CASSLWTGTSGGYTF
TRBJ2-7 NA NA TRBV7-9 TGTGCCAGCAGCTTGCGTGGGGGCGGATACGAGCAGTACTTC CASSLRGGGYEQYF
TRBJ1-1 NA NA TRBV7-9 TGTGCCAGCAGCTTAGATGGACAGCACACTGAAGCTTTCTTT CASSLDGQHTEAFF
TRBJ2-4 NA NA TRBV23-1 TGCGCCAGCAGTCGACATCAGGAACCAATAGCCAAAAACATTCAGTACTTC CASSRHQEPIAKNIQYF
TRBJ1-2 NA TRBD1 TRBV7-8 TGTGCCAGCAGCTTAGATCAGGGGGCAGGCTATGGCTACACCTTC CASSLDQGAGYGYTF
TRBJ2-1 NA NA TRBV7-2 TGTGCCAGCAAGGGGACCCCCGTTTCCTACAATGAGCAGTTCTTC CASKGTPVSYNEQFF
TRBJ2-7 NA TRBD2 TRBV27 TGTGCCAGCAGTCCCGGACTAGCGGGTGGAGAGCAGTACTTC CASSPGLAGGEQYF
TRBJ1-2 few TRBD1 TRBV29-1 TGCAGCGTTGGACAGGGGAACTATGGCTACACCTTC CSVGQGNYGYTF
TRBJ2-2 NA NA TRBV19 TGTGCCAGTAGTACGGACAGTGGGAGGACCGGGGAGCTGTTTTTT CASSTDSGRTGELFF
TRBJ2-1 NA NA TRBV7-2 TGTGCCAGCAGCTTAGCGTTTGGCGATGAGCAGTTCTTC CASSLAFGDEQFF
TRBJ1-1 NA TRBD1 TRBV15 TGTGCCACCAGCGGTCGGGACAGCCCCTACATGAACACTGAAGCTTTCTTT CATSGRDSPYMNTEAFF
TRBJ2-1 NA NA TRBV27 TGTGCCAGCATTACCTCCTACAATGAGCAGTTCTTC CASITSYNEQFF
TRBJ2-1 NA TRBD1 TRBV7-2 TGTGCCAGCAGCTTAGGACAGGGGGCGGGTCAGAATGAGCAGTTCTTC CASSLGQGAGQNEQFF
TRBJ1-1 NA NA TRBV5-5 TGTGCCAGCAGGTCCATGCAGGGGTTCACTGAAGCTTTCTTT CASRSMQGFTEAFF
TRBJ1-4 NA NA TRBV5-1 TGCGCCAGCAGCTTTGGTCTACTCTCGGGAGAAACTAATGAAAAACTGTTTTTT CASSFGLLSGETNEKLFF
TRBJ1-5 once TRBD1 TRBV19 TGTGCCAGTAGTTTCACAGGGGATTCGGGTCAGCCCCAGCATTTT CASSFTGDSGQPQHF
TRBJ1-1 NA NA TRBV2 TGTGCCAGCAGTCCCTTTTTGAACACTGAAGCTTTCTTT CASSPFLNTEAFF
TRBJ2-2 NA TRBD2 TRBV7-2 TGTGCCAGCAGCCCGGCGGGAGGTTTGAACACCGGGGAGCTGTTTTTT CASSPAGGLNTGELFF
TRBJ2-3 NA NA TRBV9 TGTGCCAGCAGCGTAGCGGCGGACACAGATACGCAGTATTTT CASSVAADTDTQYF
TRBJ1-2 NA TRBD1 TRBV5-4 TGTGCCAGCAGCGGGACAGCAGGCTATGGCTACACCTTC CASSGTAGYGYTF
TRBJ2-7 NA NA TRBV12-3/TRBV12-4 TGTGCCAGCAGTTTAGTAGCCGAGCAGTACTTC CASSLVAEQYF
TRBJ2-5 NA NA TRBV30 TGTGCCTGGACATCTAACCAAGAGACCCAGTACTTC CAWTSNQETQYF
TRBJ1-2 NA TRBD1 TRBV28 TGTGCCAGCAGCCTGACAGGGGACTATGGCTACACCTTC CASSLTGDYGYTF
TRBJ2-7 NA NA TRBV4-3 TGCGCCAGCAGCCAAGATTTGGACGTAACCTACGAGCAGTACTTC CASSQDLDVTYEQYF
TRBJ2-7 NA NA TRBV6-2/TRBV6-3 TGTGCCAGCAGTTACCGGCTACAGGGAGCGGACTACGAGCAGTACTTC CASSYRLQGADYEQYF
TRBJ1-3 NA NA TRBV7-2 TGTGCCAGCAGCTTCGGGAGCTCTGGAAACACCATATATTTT CASSFGSSGNTIYF
TRBJ2-7 NA TRBD1 TRBV5-1 TGCGCCAGCAGCTTGGGATGGGGACAGGGGAACGAGCAGTACTTC CASSLGWGQGNEQYF
TRBJ1-5 NA NA TRBV7-9 TGTGCCAGCAGCTTAGGGGAAGGGGAGGGCTATAATCAGCCCCAGCATTTT CASSLGEGEGYNQPQHF
TRBJ2-1 NA NA TRBV30 TGTGCCTGGAGTCCCGGGGCTGGATTAGATGAGCAGTTCTTC CAWSPGAGLDEQFF
TRBJ2-1 NA TRBD1 TRBV25-1 TGTGCCAGCAGTTCCACGCCCCCCCAAAAGGGACAGAACAATGAGCAGTTCTTC CASSSTPPQKGQNNEQFF
TRBJ1-1 NA NA TRBV9 TGTGCCAGCAGCGTGGGTAGGAACACTGAAGCTTTCTTT CASSVGRNTEAFF
TRBJ1-5 NA NA TRBV5-8 TGTGCCAGCAGCTTGGCCTTAACAGTTAATCAGCCCCAGCATTTT CASSLALTVNQPQHF
TRBJ2-7 NA TRBD2 TRBV3-1/TRBV3-2 TGTGCCAGCAGCCAAAAGCGGACTAGCGGTGGCTACGAGCAGTACTTC CASSQKRTSGGYEQYF
TRBJ2-7 NA TRBD1 TRBV7-9 TGTGCCAGCAGAGGTGACAGGGGCCGTCACTACGAGCAGTACTTC CASRGDRGRHYEQYF
TRBJ2-1 NA NA TRBV5-4 TGTGCCAGCAGCCTGGCCGTTCAGGTGGGGGATGAGCAGTTCTTC CASSLAVQVGDEQFF
TRBJ1-5 NA NA TRBV3-1/TRBV3-2 TGTGCCAGCAGCCTCAGGGAGGGCCCGCATAGCAATCAGCCCCAGCATTTT CASSLREGPHSNQPQHF
TRBJ1-6 NA NA TRBV6-5 TGTGCCAGCAGTTACGCCAGGGGTGGCTCACCCCTCCACTTT CASSYARGGSPLHF
TRBJ2-7 NA NA TRBV15 TGTGCCACCAGCAGGGCCCGGGACAACTACGAGCAGTACTTC CATSRARDNYEQYF
TRBJ2-5 NA NA TRBV7-6 TGTGCCAGCAGCTCGGGGGACTGGAGTAGGGAGACCCAGTACTTC CASSSGDWSRETQYF
TRBJ2-7 NA TRBD1 TRBV6-6 TGTGCCAGCAGTTACCCGGACAGGCCACAGCAGTACTTC CASSYPDRPQQYF